This T cell receptor beta chain was captured in a study of response to subunit inactivated influenza vaccine. TCRdb called the RT-PCR reads again in MiXCR, with one record for every CDR3 protein. This sample has about 800,000 distinct CDR3 sequences; over 20% occur once, and the top ten carry roughly a tenth. Whole-study findings and limits: Few additional T cells are recruited per seasonal influenza vaccination, authors suggested.

This CDR3 has 15 amino acids. V shed 5 bases, J shed 1 base, and the junction held 6 bases outside the gene matches. This clonotype was recorded a few times. Its target is unknown. The clonotype originates from a man aged 50-60 years who received an inactivated influenza vaccine. The chain links TRBV12-3 or TRBV12-4 to TRBJ1-1; 8 nucleotides match TRBD1. The sequencing used PBMCs from blood, collected about 5 days after vaccination. For the CDR3, the DNA is TGTGCCAGCAGTACCCGGACAGGGACGAACACTGAAGCTTTCTTT. It specifies CASSTRTGTNTEAFF.